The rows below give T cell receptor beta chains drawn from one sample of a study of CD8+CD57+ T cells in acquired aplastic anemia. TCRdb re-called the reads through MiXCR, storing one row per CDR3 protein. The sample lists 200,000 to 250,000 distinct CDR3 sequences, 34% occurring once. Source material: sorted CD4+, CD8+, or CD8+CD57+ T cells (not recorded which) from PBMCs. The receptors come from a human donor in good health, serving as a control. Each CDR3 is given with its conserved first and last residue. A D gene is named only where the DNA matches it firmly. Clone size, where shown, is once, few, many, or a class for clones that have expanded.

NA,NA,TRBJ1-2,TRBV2,TGTGCCAGCAGTCAAGCTCAGAAGCAAAGCTACACCTTC,CASSQAQKQSYTF
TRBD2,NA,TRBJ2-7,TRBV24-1,TGTGCCACCAGTGATCCGGCGGGAGGGAAGGACGAGCAGTACTTC,CATSDPAGGKDEQYF
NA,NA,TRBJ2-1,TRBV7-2,TGTGCCAGCAGCTTAGCCGGACTACGTTACAATGAGCAGTTCTTC,CASSLAGLRYNEQFF
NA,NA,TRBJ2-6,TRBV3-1,TGTGCCAGCAGCCCCGGGACCGCCGGGGCCAACGTCCTGACTTTC,CASSPGTAGANVLTF
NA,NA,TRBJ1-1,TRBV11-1,TGTGCCAGCAGTCGCCCACGGGTAGGGAACACTGAAGCTTTCTTT,CASSRPRVGNTEAFF
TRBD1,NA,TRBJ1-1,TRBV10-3,TGTGCCGCTCGGACAGGGGATTTGAACACTGAAGCTTTCTTT,CAARTGDLNTEAFF
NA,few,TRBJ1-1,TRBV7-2,TGTGCCAGCAGCTGGCCGAAAAATCAGGGGCCCATGAACACTGAAGCTTTCTTT,CASSWPKNQGPMNTEAFF
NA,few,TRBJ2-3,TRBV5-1,TGCGCCAGCAGCGCATTGCAGGGGATCGGCACAGATACGCAGTATTTT,CASSALQGIGTDTQYF
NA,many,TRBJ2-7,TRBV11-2,TGTGCCAGCAGCTTAGGCAACAGGGCTTCCTACGAGCAGTACTTC,CASSLGNRASYEQYF
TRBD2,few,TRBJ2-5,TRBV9,TGTGCCAGCAGAGAACCAACCCCGGGACTAGCGGGGAGAGAGACCCAGTACTTC,CASREPTPGLAGRETQYF
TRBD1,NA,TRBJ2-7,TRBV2,TGTGCCAGCGGGACAGGGGCGGGCGAGCAGTACTTC,CASGTGAGEQYF
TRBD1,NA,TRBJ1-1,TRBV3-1,TGTGCCAGCAGCCTAAAGGGGCAGGGGGCTGAAGCTTTCTTT,CASSLKGQGAEAFF
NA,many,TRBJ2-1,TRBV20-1,TGCAGTGCTCGTCGGACTGAGCAGTTCTTC,CSARRTEQFF
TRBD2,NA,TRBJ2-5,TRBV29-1,TGCAGCGTGCTGGGACTAGCGGGAGAGGAATCAAGAGAGACCCAGTACTTC,CSVLGLAGEESRETQYF
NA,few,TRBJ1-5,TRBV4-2,TGTGCCAGCAGCCAAGAGGTCAATCAGCCCCAGCATTTT,CASSQEVNQPQHF
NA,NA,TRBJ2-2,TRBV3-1,TGTGCCAGCAGCCAAGAGCGACTGCCACACACCGGGGAGCTGTTTTTT,CASSQERLPHTGELFF
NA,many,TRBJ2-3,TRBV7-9,TGTGCCAGCAGCTCTTATACCACCGGGACTAGCACAGATACGCAGTATTTT,CASSSYTTGTSTDTQYF
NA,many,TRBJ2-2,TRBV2,TGTGCCAGCAGGGTTGACAGGAGAACCGGGGAGCTGTTTTTT,CASRVDRRTGELFF
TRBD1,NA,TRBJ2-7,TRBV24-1,TGTGCCACCAGTGACACCGGACAGGTGGGCGAGCAGTACTTC,CATSDTGQVGEQYF
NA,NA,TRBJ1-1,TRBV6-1,TGTGCCAGCAGGATCTCCCTCACTGAAGCTTTCTTT,CASRISLTEAFF
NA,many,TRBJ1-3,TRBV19,TGTGCCAGTAGTATGGGGGCTGCACACCACTCTGGAAACACCATATATTTT,CASSMGAAHHSGNTIYF
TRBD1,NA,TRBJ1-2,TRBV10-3,TGTGCCAGCGGGCAGGGACAGGGGGCGGTCTATGGCTACACCTTC,CASGQGQGAVYGYTF
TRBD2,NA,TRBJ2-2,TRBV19,TGTGCCAGTAGTTGGGGGGCGCGACTAGCGTTTGCCGGGGAGCTGTTTTTT,CASSWGARLAFAGELFF
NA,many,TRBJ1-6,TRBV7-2,TGTGCCAGCAGCCCGCGGACACAACGAGATTCACCCCTCCACTTT,CASSPRTQRDSPLHF
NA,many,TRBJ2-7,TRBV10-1,TGCGCCAGCAGTGAGGGGGGGGGCTTGGCCGAGCAGTACTTC,CASSEGGGLAEQYF
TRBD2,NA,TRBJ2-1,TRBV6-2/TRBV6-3,TGTGCCAGCAGTTTTAAGACTAGCGGGAGGGACTATGAGCAGTTCTTC,CASSFKTSGRDYEQFF
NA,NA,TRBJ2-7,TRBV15,TGTGCCACCAGCAGCTATACGGGATATGAGGGACATCAAACCTACGAGCAGTACTTC,CATSSYTGYEGHQTYEQYF
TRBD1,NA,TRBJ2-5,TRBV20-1,TGCAGTGCCGTCGAGGGACAGGGGCTTAGGGGAGAGACCCAGTACTTC,CSAVEGQGLRGETQYF
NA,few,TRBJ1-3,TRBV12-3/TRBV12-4,TGTGCCAGCACAGGGGTATGGACGGCCGGAGACACCATATATTTT,CASTGVWTAGDTIYF
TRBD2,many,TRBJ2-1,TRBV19,TGTGCCAGTAGGGGGACTAGCGGGAGCAGGTACAATGAGCAGTTCTTC,CASRGTSGSRYNEQFF
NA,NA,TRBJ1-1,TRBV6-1,TGTGCCAGCAGTGAACTCGGAGGGATGAACACTGAAGCTTTCTTT,CASSELGGMNTEAFF
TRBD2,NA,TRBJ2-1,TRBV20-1,TGCAGTGCTAGAGATCCCGGGGGGTTCTACAATGAGCAGTTCTTC,CSARDPGGFYNEQFF
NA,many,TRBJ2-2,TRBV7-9,TGTGCCACCCTCCCCCAGGGAACGGGCATCGGGGAGCTGTTTTTT,CATLPQGTGIGELFF
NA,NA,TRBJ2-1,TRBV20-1,TGCAGTGCTAGAGGGCTCAGTGGCGACTCCTACAATGAGCAGCTCTTC,CSARGLSGDSYNEQLF
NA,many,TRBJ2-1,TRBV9,TGTGCCAGCAGCGTAGGGGGGGTCATCTACAATGAGCAGTTCTTC,CASSVGGVIYNEQFF
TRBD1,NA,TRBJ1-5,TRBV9,TGTGCCAGCAGCCCCGACAGGGGATATCAGCCCCAGCATTTT,CASSPDRGYQPQHF
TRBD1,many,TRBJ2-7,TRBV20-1,TGCAGTGCTAGAGAAGATGGTGGGTTCGTGGGACAGGGGGCCTCCTACGAGCAGTACTTC,CSAREDGGFVGQGASYEQYF
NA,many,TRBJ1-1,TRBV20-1,TGCAGTGCTAGGCCGGACACTGAAGCTTTCTTT,CSARPDTEAFF
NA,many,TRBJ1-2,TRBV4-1,TGCGCCAGCAGCCAAGGGACATTGGGCAAAGGTTCTCAGGGCTACACCTTC,CASSQGTLGKGSQGYTF
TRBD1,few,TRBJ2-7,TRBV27,TGTGCCAGCAGTTTATTACCGCGGACAGGGGGGACCGACGAGCAGTACTTC,CASSLLPRTGGTDEQYF
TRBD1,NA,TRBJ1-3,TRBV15,TGTGCCACCAGCAGAGAAGGGGACAGTCTTAACACCATATATTTT,CATSREGDSLNTIYF
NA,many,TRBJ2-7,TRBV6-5,TGTGCCAGCAGTTACGTAGCAGGGACGTACGAGCAGTACTTC,CASSYVAGTYEQYF
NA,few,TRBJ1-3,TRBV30,TGTGCCTGGAGGGTAGCGGGGACGAGCTCTGGAAACACCATATATTTT,CAWRVAGTSSGNTIYF
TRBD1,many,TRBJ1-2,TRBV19,TGTGCCACCCATGAACCCAGGGGGGCTACGACCTATGGCTACACCTTC,CATHEPRGATTYGYTF
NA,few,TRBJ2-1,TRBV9,TGTGCCAGCAGCGCCCTATCCAAGGGCGGGGCCTACAATGAGCAGTTCTTC,CASSALSKGGAYNEQFF
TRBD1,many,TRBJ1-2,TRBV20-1,TGCAGTGCTAACAGACAGGGAATCTATGGCTACACCTTC,CSANRQGIYGYTF
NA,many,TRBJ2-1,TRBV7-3,TGTGCCAGCAGCCCCCCGATAAGTAATGAGCAGTTCTTC,CASSPPISNEQFF